These T cell receptor beta chains were read from a single sample in a study of cytomegalovirus exposure and HLA in healthy donors. Sequenced by immunoSEQ multiplex PCR; TCRdb stores in-frame clones only, minus some. The repertoire holds under 300,000 clones, approximately 81% seen once, with about 8% in the top ten. The sequencing input was PBMCs. The receptors derive from a woman aged 60-70 years in good health and CMV-seropositive. Each CDR3 is given with its conserved first and last residue. A D gene is named only where the DNA matches it firmly. Clone sizes are given selectively: once, few, many, or a class where the clone is expanded.

TRBV19	NA	NA	TRBJ1-5	TGTGCCAGCCGTATAGGATGGAAGGAGGATCCCCAGCATTTT	CASRIGWKEDPQHF
TRBV11-2	NA	NA	TRBJ2-7	TGTGCCAGCAGCCCAAGGGGGATTGGGGCTTTACTAAGCTCCTACGAGCAGTACTTC	CASSPRGIGALLSSYEQYF
TRBV30	TRBD1	NA	TRBJ2-7	TGTGCCTGGAGTATGGGGACAGCCGCCTACTACGAGCAGTACTTC	CAWSMGTAAYYEQYF
TRBV10-3	NA	NA	TRBJ2-7	TGTGCCATCAGGGAATCTTCAGCGGGCAAGTACGAGCAGTACTTC	CAIRESSAGKYEQYF
TRBV9	NA	NA	TRBJ1-5	TGTGCCAGCAGCGTAGCCCCAGGGAGCAATCAGCCCCAGCATTTT	CASSVAPGSNQPQHF
TRBV5-1	TRBD1	NA	TRBJ1-4	TGCGCCAGCACGGGCAGGGGGCAGAGTAATGAAAAACTGTTTTTT	CASTGRGQSNEKLFF
TRBV5-4	TRBD2	NA	TRBJ2-7	TGTGCCAGCAGCTTGAGGCGGGAGGGCGAGCAGTACTTC	CASSLRREGEQYF
TRBV7-2	TRBD2	few	TRBJ2-7	TGTGCCAGCAGCTTAAGCAGTAGCGGGTACGAGCAGTACTTC	CASSLSSSGYEQYF
TRBV5-1	TRBD1	NA	TRBJ2-7	TGCGCCAGCAGCTGGGGACAGGGGGCCCTCGCCTACGAGCAGTACTTC	CASSWGQGALAYEQYF
TRBV19	NA	NA	TRBJ1-5	TGTGCCAGTAGTATCGTGCTAGGGGTGGGCAATCAGCCCCAGCATTTT	CASSIVLGVGNQPQHF
TRBV18	NA	few	TRBJ1-1	TGTGCCAGCTCACCACCCCACGGGGGGAACACTGAAGCTTTCTTT	CASSPPHGGNTEAFF
TRBV11-3	NA	NA	TRBJ1-1	TGTGCCAGCAGCTTAGACAGGGGCACTGAAGCTTTCTTT	CASSLDRGTEAFF
TRBV10-2	NA	few	TRBJ1-5	TGCGCCAGCAGTGAGTCGGGGAGAGTACTTCATTTT	CASSESGRVLHF
TRBV2	NA	NA	TRBJ1-3	TGTGCCAGCGACGGCAGGTCTGGAAACACCATATATTTT	CASDGRSGNTIYF
TRBV6-5	TRBD1	NA	TRBJ2-7	TGTGCCAGCATGAGGTCAACGACAGGGTCCTACGAGCAGTACTTC	CASMRSTTGSYEQYF
TRBV29-1	NA	NA	TRBJ2-3	TGCAGCGTTGTTACAGGTGGCCCAGATACGCAGTATTTT	CSVVTGGPDTQYF
TRBV9	TRBD2	once	TRBJ2-1	TGTGCCAGCAGCCCCCCGGGGGGAGGACATTACAATGAGCAGTTCTTC	CASSPPGGGHYNEQFF
TRBV5-1	NA	once	TRBJ1-2	TGCGCCAGCAGCTTGGGCGACAGGCCCTATGGCTACACCTTC	CASSLGDRPYGYTF
TRBV19	NA	NA	TRBJ2-7	TGTGCCAGTGGCAGGGACGAGCAGTACTTC	CASGRDEQYF
TRBV6-1	NA	once	TRBJ1-2	TGTGCCAGCAGGAGTCCCGGTGGTGACTATGGCTACACCTTC	CASRSPGGDYGYTF
TRBV19	NA	NA	TRBJ1-2	TGTGCCAGTAGTAGATCCAGGGCACAAGGCTACACCTTC	CASSRSRAQGYTF
TRBV28	NA	NA	TRBJ2-7	TGTGCCAGCAGTTTTTTGAGCTACGAGCAGTACTTC	CASSFLSYEQYF
TRBV21-1	NA	NA	TRBJ2-7	TGTGCCAGCAGCAAAGAAAGAAGGGGGAGCACCTACGAGCAGTACTTC	CASSKERRGSTYEQYF
TRBV27	TRBD2	NA	TRBJ2-1	TGTGCCAGCAGTCTCTCTAGCGGGAGGGCCGTTTACAATGAGCAGTTCTTC	CASSLSSGRAVYNEQFF
TRBV27	TRBD1	NA	TRBJ1-2	TGTGCCAGCAGTTCCCTGACAGGGTTAAACTATGGCTACACCTTC	CASSSLTGLNYGYTF
TRBV29-1	NA	NA	TRBJ2-2	TGCAGCGCCGCGGCCCCCCCCGGGGAGCTGTTTTTT	CSAAAPPGELFF
TRBV28	NA	NA	TRBJ1-4	TGTGCCAGCAGTTTGGGGGGGGCCTTGGGTGAAAAACTGTTTTTT	CASSLGGALGEKLFF
TRBV28	NA	NA	TRBJ1-3	TGTGCCAGCAGTTTAGACAGGCTCTCTGGAAACACCATATATTTT	CASSLDRLSGNTIYF
TRBV5-4	NA	NA	TRBJ2-3	TGTGCCAGCAGCTTGGGCGGTTCTAGCACAGATACGCAGTATTTT	CASSLGGSSTDTQYF
TRBV5-1	TRBD1	few	TRBJ2-7	TGCGCCAGCAGACTGGGACAGAACTACGAGCAGTACTTC	CASRLGQNYEQYF
TRBV27	NA	NA	TRBJ2-5	TGTGCCAGCAGTCCGGGACTCCCTGGGGAGACCCAGTACTTC	CASSPGLPGETQYF
TRBV6-6	NA	NA	TRBJ1-5	TGTGCCAGCAGTTACTCCGCAGGCTATAGCAATCAGCCCCAGCATTTT	CASSYSAGYSNQPQHF
TRBV28	NA	NA	TRBJ1-5	TGTGCCAGCAGTTTATGGGACTTACACCAGCATTTT	CASSLWDLHQHF
TRBV7-6	NA	NA	TRBJ2-5	TGTGCCAGCAGCTTAGATTGGTCCGGGGAGACCCAGTACTTC	CASSLDWSGETQYF
TRBV19	TRBD2	NA	TRBJ2-7	TGTGCCAGTAGTATAAAAAGCGGGAGAGCCTACGAGCAGTACTTC	CASSIKSGRAYEQYF
TRBV12-5	NA	once	TRBJ2-3	TGTGCTAGTGGTTTGGAAGCGGCCGTCACAGATACGCAGTATTTT	CASGLEAAVTDTQYF
TRBV5-6	TRBD1	NA	TRBJ1-2	TGTGCCAGCAGCTTCGGGACAGGGGTCTATGGCTACACCTTC	CASSFGTGVYGYTF
TRBV14	TRBD2	NA	TRBJ2-1	TGTGCCAGCAGCCAAATAACGGGAGGTGAGCAGTTCTTC	CASSQITGGEQFF
TRBV14	NA	NA	TRBJ1-1	TGTGCCAGCAGCTATGGGACAAGCCTTAAAGCTTTCTTT	CASSYGTSLKAFF
TRBV25-1	NA	NA	TRBJ1-1	TGTGCCAGCAGTGATCTCGACAGGAACACTGAAGCTTTCTTT	CASSDLDRNTEAFF
TRBV6-6	TRBD1	NA	TRBJ1-2	TGTGCCAGCGGGGACAGGGAAAACTATGGCTACACCTTC	CASGDRENYGYTF
TRBV6-4	TRBD1	few	TRBJ1-1	TGTGCCAGCAGACTGCAGGGGGACACTGAAGCTTTCTTT	CASRLQGDTEAFF
TRBV6-1	NA	NA	TRBJ1-5	TGTGCCAGCAGGCCAGGGGATCGGCCCCAGCATTTT	CASRPGDRPQHF
TRBV7-2	TRBD2	NA	TRBJ2-3	TGTGCCAGCAGCTTAGATGCACTAGCGGGAGGGGGAGGTACGCAGTATTTT	CASSLDALAGGGGTQYF
TRBV7-4	TRBD1	NA	TRBJ1-5	TGTGCCAGCAGCATTGAGAGGGGGCGCGGTCAGCCCCAGCATTTT	CASSIERGRGQPQHF
TRBV4-1	NA	NA	TRBJ2-1	TGCGCCAGCAGCCAAGGACTGTCTTCCTACAATGAGCAGTTCTTC	CASSQGLSSYNEQFF